This TCR beta chain was recovered during a study of tumor-infiltrating lymphocytes in primary liver carcinoma. Constant-region priming of around 490 ng total RNA yielded TCR beta cDNA. Libraries covering TCR beta were generated through three nested multiplex PCR rounds (using a slightly modified ARM-PCR). PCR rounds one and two used TRBV1-TRBV30 forward primers with a C-beta reverse primer for roughly 10 cycles each. In TCRdb, the multiplex PCR reads were re-called with MiXCR into one record per CDR3 protein. Of hundreds of thousands of distinct CDR3 sequences in the sample, around 50% were seen once. The germline gives CDR1 MNHEY, CDR2 SVGEGT. The ends lost 8 bases at V and 6 bases at J; junction bases unmatched: 9. This CDR3 comprises 14 residues. The authors took blood RNA from unsorted whole blood and also extracted germline DNA.

The sequence was collected from a woman aged 30 to 39 with primary liver carcinoma and hepatitis B virus infection. The V and J genes are TRBV6-2 or TRBV6-3 and TRBJ2-2, with TRBD1 matching 7 bases. Sequencing was carried out using peripheral blood. CDR3 in amino acids: CASGLTGLPGELFF. The CDR3, as DNA: TGTGCCAGCGGTCTGACAGGGCTCCCCGGGGAGCTGTTTTTT.